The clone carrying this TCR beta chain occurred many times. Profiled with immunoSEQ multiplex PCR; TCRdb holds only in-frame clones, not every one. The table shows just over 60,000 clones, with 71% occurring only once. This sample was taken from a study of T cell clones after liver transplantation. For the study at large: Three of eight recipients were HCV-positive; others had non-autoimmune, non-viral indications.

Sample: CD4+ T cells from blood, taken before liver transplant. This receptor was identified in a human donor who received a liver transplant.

Here the CDR3 reads CASSQDGQGANVLTF. In DNA, the CDR3 is TGCGCCAGCAGCCAAGATGGGCAAGGGGCCAACGTCCTGACTTTC. V gene TRBV4-1 combines with J gene TRBJ2-6; D uncertain. The V end was cut by 0 bases, the J end by 4 bases, with 7 bases between. The CDR3 has 15 amino acids. Per germline, CDR1 MGHRA and CDR2 YSYEKL.